These 21 T cell receptor beta chains share one sample of origin, sequenced in a study of regulatory T cells in long-lasting Graves disease. Time point: persistent/refractory GD, antithyroid drugs over 5 years with positive TRAb. RNA isolated from PBMCs was used to make the TCR library. Combining iRepertoire HTBI primers with Arm-PCR of CDR3 regions, the authors built TCR beta libraries. In TCRdb, the multiplex PCR reads were re-called with MiXCR into one record per CDR3 protein. Among almost 350,000 distinct CDR3 sequences listed, around 20% were seen once. Sequencing used peripheral blood mononuclear cells (PBMCs), obtained when the disease was refractory, from a patient treated with antithyroid drugs. The receptors shown here come from a female donor with Graves disease.

The chain couples TRBV6-2 or TRBV6-3 to TRBJ2-7, with TRBD2 matching 11 bases. Germline trimming cut 0 bases from V and 3 bases from J; bases unmatched to any gene: 1. The CDR3 sequence is 15 residues long. Germline loops: CDR1 MNHEY, CDR2 SVGEGT. The CDR3 nucleotides are TGTGCCAGCAGTTACTCTAGCGGGGGGGTCTACGAGCAGTACTTC. It specifies CASSYSSGGVYEQYF.

This clonotype came up many times. The chain recombines TRBV19 with TRBJ2-7, with D hard to call. This CDR3 region has 13 residues. Germline assignment: CDR1 LNHDA and CDR2 SQIVND (reference sequence). Trimming took 3 bases from V and 0 from J, leaving 6 bases between them. The CDR3 is CASSIGLSYEQYF. CDR3 coding DNA: TGTGCCAGTAGTATCGGGCTCTCCTACGAGCAGTACTTC.

This clonotype showed up many times. The chain is built from TRBV3-1 and TRBJ2-5; tentative D call: TRBD2 (5 bases). Trimming left V 3 bases short and J 0 bases short, with 8 bases between. CDR3 size: 14 residues. CDR1 and CDR2 (germline): LGHDT, YNNKEL (reference sequence). The CDR3 DNA sequence: TGTGCCAGCAGCCATGGACTCTACCAAGAGACCCAGTACTTC. Translation: CASSHGLYQETQYF.

The gene calls are TRBV12-3 or TRBV12-4 and TRBJ1-2; 8 bases are shared with TRBD1. This CDR3 region has 12 residues. Trimming at V came to 4 bases and at J to 7 bases, leaving 2 bases not matched to a gene. In DNA, the CDR3 is TGTGCCAGCAGTTCCACAGGGGGTGGCTACACCTTC. Its translation: CASSSTGGGYTF.

This clonotype appeared a few times. This rearrangement joins TRBV6-5 to TRBJ2-7, with 7 bases that match TRBD2. Germline CDR1 MNHEY, CDR2 SVGAGI. Germline trimming cut 2 bases from V and 2 bases from J; bases unmatched to any gene: 6. CDR3 length: 15 residues. The CDR3 here is CASSYGSLAAYEQYF. In DNA, the CDR3 is TGTGCCAGCAGTTACGGGTCCCTAGCGGCCTACGAGCAGTACTTC.

The rearrangement links TRBV20-1 to TRBJ2-5; D perhaps matches TRBD1 (6 bases). Trimming took 3 bases from V and 0 from J, leaving 14 bases between them. The germline V gene has CDR1 DFQATT and CDR2 SNEGSKA (reference sequence). CDR3 length equals 15 residues. CDR3 nucleotides: TGCAGTGCTAGGCCGGACAGTTGGTACCAAGAGACCCAGTACTTC. It specifies CSARPDSWYQETQYF.

This clonotype was detected many times. This chain links TRBV11-3 with TRBJ1-6; perhaps TRBD1 as D (5 bases). CDR1 SGHNT and CDR2 YENEEA come from the germline V gene. Trimming left V 6 bases short and J 6 bases short, with 12 bases between. The CDR3 sequence is 14 residues long. Here the CDR3 reads CASSAGGFNSPLHF. The CDR3 DNA sequence: TGTGCCAGCAGTGCCGGGGGGTTTAATTCACCCCTCCACTTT.

Points on this clonotype: A much bigger clone sits one base away, suggesting this may be a read error. The DNA of the CDR3 is TGTGCCAGCAGACAGGGGACCTCCTACGAGCAGTACTTC. It codes for CASRQGTSYEQYF. This chain joins TRBV6-1 and TRBJ2-7; 7 nucleotides agree with TRBD1. V lost 6 bases to trimming and J lost 0 bases; unmatched junction nucleotides: 2. Germline V gives CDR1 MNHNS, CDR2 SASEGT. This CDR3 region has 13 residues.

This clonotype showed up many times. The rearrangement joins TRBV6-2 or TRBV6-3 to TRBJ1-2, with D perhaps matching TRBD1 (5 bases). The germline V gene encodes CDR1 MNHEY and CDR2 SVGEGT. V was trimmed by 5 bases and J by 7 bases, leaving 17 bases between them. CDR3 size: 14 residues. This CDR3 reads CASSGAALYGGYTF. For the CDR3, the DNA is TGTGCCAGCAGTGGGGCAGCTCTCTATGGTGGCTACACCTTC.

The table lists this clonotype with many counts. The J gene is TRBJ2-7, the V gene TRBV28; the D gene is possibly TRBD2 (6 bases). This CDR3 comprises 15 residues. V lost 1 base to trimming and J lost 3 bases, with 13 bases between them. Germline V gene lookup returns CDR1 MDHEN and CDR2 SYDVKM. This CDR3 reads CASSLSGGLDYEQYF. The CDR3 DNA is TGTGCCAGCAGTTTATCTGGGGGACTTGACTACGAGCAGTACTTC.

This clonotype was seen more than once but under ten times. The chain has TRBV9 and TRBJ2-6; D is possibly TRBD1 (6 bases). V shed 1 base and J shed 1 base, with 12 bases lying between them. CDR1 SGDLS and CDR2 YYNGEE come from the germline V gene. The length of the CDR3 is 17 residues. The CDR3 DNA reads as TGTGCCAGCAGCGTACCGGGACATCTGTCTGGGGCCAACGTCCTGACTTTC. Protein product: CASSVPGHLSGANVLTF.

This chain links TRBV10-3 with TRBJ2-2; 10 bases align to TRBD2. Germline V gene sequence: CDR1 ENHRY, CDR2 SYGVKD. V was clipped by 11 bases and J by 2 bases; unmatched bases: 14. The CDR3 totals 17 residues. This CDR3 reads CAASGSSGGPNTGELFF. The CDR3 nucleotides read TGTGCCGCGAGCGGGTCTAGCGGGGGCCCAAACACCGGGGAGCTGTTTTTT.

The genes are TRBV3-2 and TRBJ1-2; no DNA check was done on the table's D call, TRBD1. TRBV3-2 is labeled a pseudogene. The CDR3 sequence is 18 residues long. The CDR3 DNA follows: TGTGCCAGCAGCCAAGAAAGGACCTGGTCATCCCTGAACTATGGCTACACCTTC. Encoded protein: CASSQERTWSSLNYGYTF.

The chain recombines TRBV12-3 or TRBV12-4 with TRBJ1-1, with D tentatively TRBD1 (5 bases). The CDR3 covers 13 residues. Trimming took 7 bases from V and 3 from J, leaving 12 bases between them. CDR3 nucleotide sequence: TGTGCCAGCATCGTTCAGGGTGACACTGAAGCTTTCTTT. It encodes CASIVQGDTEAFF.

This clonotype has at least ten counts. The rearrangement joins TRBV12-3 or TRBV12-4 to TRBJ2-2; the D gene is possibly TRBD1 (6 bases). V lost 4 bases and J lost 7, with 19 bases in between. The CDR3 runs 16 residues. The CDR3 bases are TGTGCCAGCAGTTCATTCCAGGGGCTTTACCTCGGGGAGCTGTTTTTT. It specifies CASSSFQGLYLGELFF.

V gene TRBV7-2 combines with J gene TRBJ2-7; 10 bases line up with TRBD2. Germline V gives CDR1 SGHTA, CDR2 FQGNSA. CDR3 length equals 15 residues. V was pared by 2 bases and J by 4 bases, with 5 bases of the junction left unmatched. DNA for the CDR3: TGTGCCAGCAGCTTACCACTAGCGGGGAGATACGAGCAGTACTTC. Its translation: CASSLPLAGRYEQYF.

This clonotype showed up many times. The V and J genes are TRBV12-3 or TRBV12-4 and TRBJ1-5; TRBD1 is a possible D gene (5 bases). This CDR3 contains 13 residues. Trimming took off 5 bases at V and 7 bases at J, with 12 bases between the two ends. The CDR3 bases are TGTGCCAGCAGTCGGACACATATCCAGCCCCAGCATTTT. Protein: CASSRTHIQPQHF.

There are a few counts of this clonotype. The V gene is TRBV19, the J gene TRBJ1-2; TRBD1 might be the D (5 bases). Germline V gives CDR1 LNHDA, CDR2 SQIVND (reference sequence). The CDR3 loop spans 14 amino acids. V lost 4 bases to trimming and J lost 5 bases, with 14 bases between them. CDR3 residues: CASSTDGTVYGYTF. CDR3 in DNA: TGTGCCAGTAGTACGGACGGGACCGTTTATGGCTACACCTTC.

Regarding this clonotype: The junction differs from germline at one of its ends, possibly a read error. The rearrangement uses TRBV7-2 and TRBJ2-7, with 7 bases lining up with TRBD1. Germline V gene sequence: CDR1 SGHTA, CDR2 FQGNSA. The CDR3 has 14 residues. CDR3 region: CVSSRGDSSYEQYF. CDR3 nucleotides: TGTGTCAGCAGCCGAGGGGACAGCTCCTACGAGCAGTACTTC.

In its sample, this clonotype was seen many times. For the CDR3, the DNA is TGCAGTGCTAGAAAGGACGGGGTAGATGGCTACACCTTC. It yields the protein CSARKDGVDGYTF. The V and J genes are TRBV20-1 and TRBJ1-2; D is ambiguous. In germline, CDR1 is DFQATT, CDR2 SNEGSKA (reference sequence). CDR3 size: 13 residues. Trimming pared 2 bases from V and 6 bases from J, leaving 13 bases between.

This clonotype was found many times. The rearrangement uses TRBV2 and TRBJ1-5; perhaps TRBD1 as D (6 bases). CDR1 is SNHLY and CDR2 is FYNNEI in the germline V gene. V lost 5 bases and J lost 3, with 11 bases in between. The length of the CDR3 is 14 residues. The CDR3 region is CASSLQGVNQPQHF. The CDR3 coding sequence is TGTGCCAGCAGTTTACAGGGAGTCAATCAGCCCCAGCATTTT.